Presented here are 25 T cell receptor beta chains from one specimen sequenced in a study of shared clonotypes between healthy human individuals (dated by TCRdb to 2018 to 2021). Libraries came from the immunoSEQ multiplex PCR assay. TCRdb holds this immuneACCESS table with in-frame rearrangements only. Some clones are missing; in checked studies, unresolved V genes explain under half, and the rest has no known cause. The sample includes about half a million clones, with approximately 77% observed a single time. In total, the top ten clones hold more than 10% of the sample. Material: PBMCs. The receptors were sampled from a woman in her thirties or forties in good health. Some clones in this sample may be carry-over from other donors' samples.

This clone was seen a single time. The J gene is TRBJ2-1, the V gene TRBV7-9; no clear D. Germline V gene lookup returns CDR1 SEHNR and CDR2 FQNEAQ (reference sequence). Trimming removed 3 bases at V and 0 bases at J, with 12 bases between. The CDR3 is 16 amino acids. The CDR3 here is CASSLIGSSSYNEQFF. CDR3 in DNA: TGTGCCAGCAGCTTGATTGGATCTTCCTCCTACAATGAGCAGTTCTTC.

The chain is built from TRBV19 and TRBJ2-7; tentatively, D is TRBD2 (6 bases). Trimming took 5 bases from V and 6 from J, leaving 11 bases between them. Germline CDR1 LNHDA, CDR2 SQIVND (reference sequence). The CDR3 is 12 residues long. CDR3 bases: TGTGCCAGTAGTCCAGGCGGGATCGAGCAGTACTTC. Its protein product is CASSPGGIEQYF.

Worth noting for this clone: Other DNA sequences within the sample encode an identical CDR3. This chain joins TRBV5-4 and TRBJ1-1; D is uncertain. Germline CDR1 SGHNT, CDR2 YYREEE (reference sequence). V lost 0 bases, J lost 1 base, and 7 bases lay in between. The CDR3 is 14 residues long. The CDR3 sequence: CASSLARANTEAFF. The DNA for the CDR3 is TGTGCCAGCAGCTTGGCCCGGGCGAACACTGAAGCTTTCTTT.

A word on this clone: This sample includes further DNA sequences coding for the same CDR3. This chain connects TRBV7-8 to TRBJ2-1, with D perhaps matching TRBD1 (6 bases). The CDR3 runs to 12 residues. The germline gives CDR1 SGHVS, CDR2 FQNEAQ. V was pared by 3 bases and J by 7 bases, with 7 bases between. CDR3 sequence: CASSLGTNEQFF. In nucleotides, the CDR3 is TGTGCCAGCAGCTTGGGGACAAATGAGCAGTTCTTC.

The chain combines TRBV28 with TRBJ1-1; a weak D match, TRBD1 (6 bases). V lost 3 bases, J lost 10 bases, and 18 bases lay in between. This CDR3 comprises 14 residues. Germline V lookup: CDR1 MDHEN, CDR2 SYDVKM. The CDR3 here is CASSLIGGLRGAFF. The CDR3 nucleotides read TGTGCCAGCAGTTTGATAGGGGGGTTGCGAGGAGCTTTCTTT. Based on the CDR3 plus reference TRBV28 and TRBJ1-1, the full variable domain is DVKVTQSSRYLVKRTGEKVFLECVQDMDHENMFWYRQDPGLGLRLIYFSYDVKMKEKGDIPEGYSVSREKKERFSLILESASTNQTSMYLCASSLIGGLRGAFFGQGTRLTVV.

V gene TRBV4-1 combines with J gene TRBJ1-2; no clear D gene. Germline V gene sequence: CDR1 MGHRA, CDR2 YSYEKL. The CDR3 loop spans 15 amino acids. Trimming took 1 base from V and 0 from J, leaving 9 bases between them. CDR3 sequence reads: CASSQVGGANYGYTF. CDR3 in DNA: TGCGCCAGCAGCCAAGTGGGCGGAGCTAACTATGGCTACACCTTC.

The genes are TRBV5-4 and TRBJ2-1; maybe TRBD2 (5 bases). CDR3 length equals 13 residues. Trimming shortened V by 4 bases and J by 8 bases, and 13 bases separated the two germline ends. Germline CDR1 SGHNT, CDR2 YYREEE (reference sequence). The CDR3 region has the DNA TGTGCCAGCAGCGGCGATCGGGGAGATGAGCAGTTCTTC. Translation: CASSGDRGDEQFF.

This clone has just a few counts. The CDR3 spells CASSVGRANTEAFF. The CDR3 region has the DNA TGTGCCAGCAGCGTGGGACGAGCGAACACTGAAGCTTTCTTT. J is TRBJ1-1 and V is TRBV5-4, with a possible D match to TRBD1 (5 bases). The germline V gene encodes CDR1 SGHNT and CDR2 YYREEE (reference sequence). V was cut by 4 bases and J by 1 base, with 11 bases left in between. The CDR3 is made up of 14 amino acids.

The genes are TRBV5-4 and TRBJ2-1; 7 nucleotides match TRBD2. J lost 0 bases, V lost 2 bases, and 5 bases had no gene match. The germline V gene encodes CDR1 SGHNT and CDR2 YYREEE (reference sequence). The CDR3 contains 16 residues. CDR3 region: CASSFGGGRSYNEQFF. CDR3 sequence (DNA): TGTGCCAGCAGCTTTGGGGGAGGGCGCTCCTACAATGAGCAGTTCTTC. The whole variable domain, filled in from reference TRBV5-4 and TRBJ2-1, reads ETGVTQSPTHLIKTRGQQVTLRCSSQSGHNTVSWYQQALGQGPQFIFQYYREEENGRGNFPPRFSGLQFPNYSSELNVNALELDDSALYLCASSFGGGRSYNEQFFGPGTRLTVL.

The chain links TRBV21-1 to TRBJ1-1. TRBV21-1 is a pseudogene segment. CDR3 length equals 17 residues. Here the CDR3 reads CASSKAQRGRGTTEAFF. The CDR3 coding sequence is TGTGCCAGCAGCAAAGCGCAGCGGGGGCGCGGGACGACTGAAGCTTTCTTT.

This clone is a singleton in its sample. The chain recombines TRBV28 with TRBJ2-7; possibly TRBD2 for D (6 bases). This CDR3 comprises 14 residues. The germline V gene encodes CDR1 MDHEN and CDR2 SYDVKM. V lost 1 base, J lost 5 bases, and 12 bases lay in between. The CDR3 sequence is CASSLSGEVNEQYF. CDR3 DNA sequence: TGTGCCAGCAGTTTATCCGGGGAGGTCAACGAGCAGTACTTC. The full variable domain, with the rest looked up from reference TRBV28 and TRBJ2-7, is DVKVTQSSRYLVKRTGEKVFLECVQDMDHENMFWYRQDPGLGLRLIYFSYDVKMKEKGDIPEGYSVSREKKERFSLILESASTNQTSMYLCASSLSGEVNEQYFGPGTRLTVT.

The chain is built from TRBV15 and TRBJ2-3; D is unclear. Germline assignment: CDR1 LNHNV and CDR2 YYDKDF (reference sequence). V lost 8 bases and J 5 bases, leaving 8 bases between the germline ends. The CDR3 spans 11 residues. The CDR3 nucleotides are TGTGCCACCGATCCCGTAGATACGCAGTATTTT. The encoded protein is CATDPVDTQYF.

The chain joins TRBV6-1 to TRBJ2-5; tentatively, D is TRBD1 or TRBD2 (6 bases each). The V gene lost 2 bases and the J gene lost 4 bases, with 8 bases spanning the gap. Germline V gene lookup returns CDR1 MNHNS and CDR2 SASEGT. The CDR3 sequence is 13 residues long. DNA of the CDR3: TGTGCCAGCAGTGAAACGGGGGCAGAGACCCAGTACTTC. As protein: CASSETGAETQYF.

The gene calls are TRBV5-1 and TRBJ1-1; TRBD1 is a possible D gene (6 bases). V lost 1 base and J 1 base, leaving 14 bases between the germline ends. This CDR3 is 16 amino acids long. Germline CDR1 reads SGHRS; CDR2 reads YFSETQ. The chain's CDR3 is CASSLSGGQKNTEAFF. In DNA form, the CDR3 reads TGCGCCAGCAGCTTGTCCGGGGGACAAAAGAACACTGAAGCTTTCTTT.

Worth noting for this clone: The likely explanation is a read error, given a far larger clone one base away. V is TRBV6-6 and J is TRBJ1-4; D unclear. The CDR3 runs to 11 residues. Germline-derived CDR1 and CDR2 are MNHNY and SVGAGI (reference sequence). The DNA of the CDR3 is TGTGCCAGCAGTCCGAATGAAGAACTGTTTTTT. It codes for CASSPNEELFF.

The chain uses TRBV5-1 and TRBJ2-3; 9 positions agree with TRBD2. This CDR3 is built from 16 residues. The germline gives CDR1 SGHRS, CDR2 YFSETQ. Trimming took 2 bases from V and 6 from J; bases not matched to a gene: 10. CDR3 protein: CASSLGSGSYGDTQYF. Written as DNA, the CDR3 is TGCGCCAGCAGCTTAGGTAGCGGGAGTTACGGCGATACGCAGTATTTT.

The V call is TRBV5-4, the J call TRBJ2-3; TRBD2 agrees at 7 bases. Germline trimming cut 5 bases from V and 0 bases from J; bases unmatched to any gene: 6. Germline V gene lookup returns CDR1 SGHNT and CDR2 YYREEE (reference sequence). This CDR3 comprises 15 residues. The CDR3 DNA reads TGTGCCAGCAGGGGGGGGATAACTAGCACAGATACGCAGTATTTT. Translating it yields CASRGGITSTDTQYF.

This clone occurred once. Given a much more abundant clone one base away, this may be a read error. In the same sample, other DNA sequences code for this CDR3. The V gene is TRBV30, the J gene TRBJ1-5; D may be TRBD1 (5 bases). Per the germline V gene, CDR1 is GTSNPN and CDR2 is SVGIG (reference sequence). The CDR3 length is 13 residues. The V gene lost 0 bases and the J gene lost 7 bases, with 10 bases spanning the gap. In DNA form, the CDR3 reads TGTGCCTGGAGTGTACGCGGGGGGCAGCCCCAGCATTTT. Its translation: CAWSVRGGQPQHF. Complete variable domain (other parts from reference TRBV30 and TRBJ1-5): SQTIHQWPATLVQPVGSPLSLECTVEGTSNPNLYWYRQAAGRGLQLLFYSVGIGQISSEVPQNLSASRPQDRQFILSSKKLLLSDSGFYLCAWSVRGGQPQHFGDGTRLSIL.

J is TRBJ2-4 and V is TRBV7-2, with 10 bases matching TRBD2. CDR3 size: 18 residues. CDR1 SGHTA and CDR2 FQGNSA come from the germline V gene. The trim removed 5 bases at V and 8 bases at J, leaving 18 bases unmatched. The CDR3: CASSPAPGLAGARDIQYF. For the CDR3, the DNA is TGTGCCAGCAGCCCGGCACCCGGGCTAGCGGGAGCACGGGACATTCAGTACTTC.

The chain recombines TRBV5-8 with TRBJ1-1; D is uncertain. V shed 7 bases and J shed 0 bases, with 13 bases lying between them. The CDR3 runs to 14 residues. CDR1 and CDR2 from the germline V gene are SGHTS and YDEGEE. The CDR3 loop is CASSWAGVNTEAFF. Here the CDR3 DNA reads TGTGCCAGCTCATGGGCCGGCGTGAACACTGAAGCTTTCTTT.

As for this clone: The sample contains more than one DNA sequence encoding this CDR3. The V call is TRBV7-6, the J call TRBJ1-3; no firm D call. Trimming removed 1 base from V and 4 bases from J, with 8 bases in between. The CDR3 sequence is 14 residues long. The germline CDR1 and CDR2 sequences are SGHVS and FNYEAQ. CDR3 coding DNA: TGTGCCAGCAGCTTAGGAGTCTCCGGAAACACCATATATTTT. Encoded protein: CASSLGVSGNTIYF.

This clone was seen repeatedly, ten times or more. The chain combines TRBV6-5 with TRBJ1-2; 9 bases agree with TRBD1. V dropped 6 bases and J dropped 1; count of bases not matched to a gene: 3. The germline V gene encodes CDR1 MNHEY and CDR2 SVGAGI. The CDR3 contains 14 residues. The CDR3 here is CASRATGGNYGYTF. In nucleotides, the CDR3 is TGTGCCAGCAGGGCGACAGGGGGTAACTATGGCTACACCTTC.

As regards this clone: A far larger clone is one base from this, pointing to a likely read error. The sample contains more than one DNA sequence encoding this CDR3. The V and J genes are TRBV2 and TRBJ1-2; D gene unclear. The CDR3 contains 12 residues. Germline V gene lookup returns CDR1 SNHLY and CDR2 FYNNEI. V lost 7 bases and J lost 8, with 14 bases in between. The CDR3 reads CASIAVGGGYTF. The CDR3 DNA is TGTGCCAGCATAGCGGTAGGAGGCGGCTACACCTTC.

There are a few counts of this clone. CDR3 amino acids: CASSTVAGGYVEQYF. DNA of the CDR3: TGTGCCAGCAGCACGGTAGCGGGAGGTTACGTCGAGCAGTACTTC. The V and J genes are TRBV7-2 and TRBJ2-7, with TRBD2 matching 10 bases. The V gene end was trimmed by 5 bases and the J gene end by 6 bases; junction bases not matched to a gene: 10. Germline-derived CDR1 and CDR2 are SGHTA and FQGNSA. The CDR3 sequence is 15 residues long.

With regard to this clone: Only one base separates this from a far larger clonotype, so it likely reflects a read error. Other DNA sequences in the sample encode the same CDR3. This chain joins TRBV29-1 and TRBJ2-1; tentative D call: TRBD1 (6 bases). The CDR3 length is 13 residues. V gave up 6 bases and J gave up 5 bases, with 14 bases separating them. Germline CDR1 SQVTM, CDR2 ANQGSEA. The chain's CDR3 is CSVAVTGNNEQFF. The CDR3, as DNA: TGCAGCGTCGCCGTTACAGGGAACAATGAGCAGTTCTTC.